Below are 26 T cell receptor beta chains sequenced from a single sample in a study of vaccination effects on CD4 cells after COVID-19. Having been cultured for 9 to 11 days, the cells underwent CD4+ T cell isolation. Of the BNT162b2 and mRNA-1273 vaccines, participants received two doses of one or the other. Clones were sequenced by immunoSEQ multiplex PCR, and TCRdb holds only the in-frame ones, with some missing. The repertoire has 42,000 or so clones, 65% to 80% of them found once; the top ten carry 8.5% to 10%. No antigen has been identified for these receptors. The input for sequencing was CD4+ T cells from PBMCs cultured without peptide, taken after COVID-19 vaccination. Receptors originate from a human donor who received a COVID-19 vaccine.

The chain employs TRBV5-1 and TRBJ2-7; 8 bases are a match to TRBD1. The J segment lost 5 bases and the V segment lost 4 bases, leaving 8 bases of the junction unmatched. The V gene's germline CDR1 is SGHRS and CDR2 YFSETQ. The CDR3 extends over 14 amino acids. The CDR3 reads CASSVRTGKDEQYF. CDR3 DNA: TGCGCCAGCAGCGTTCGGACAGGGAAGGACGAGCAGTACTTC.

CDR3 in amino acids: CASSWTGGTETQYF. CDR3 bases: TGCGCCAGCAGCTGGACAGGGGGGACAGAGACCCAGTACTTC. The rearrangement joins TRBV5-1 to TRBJ2-5, with 10 nucleotides matching TRBD1. The germline CDR1 and CDR2 sequences are SGHRS and YFSETQ. The CDR3 consists of 14 residues. V gave up 3 bases and J gave up 4 bases; unmatched junction bases: 3.

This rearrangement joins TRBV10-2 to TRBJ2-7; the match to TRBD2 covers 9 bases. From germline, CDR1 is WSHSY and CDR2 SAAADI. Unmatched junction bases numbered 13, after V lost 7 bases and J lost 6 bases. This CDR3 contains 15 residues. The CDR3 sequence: CASKPVAGGPFEQYF. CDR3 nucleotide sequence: TGCGCCAGCAAACCAGTGGCGGGGGGGCCCTTCGAGCAGTACTTC.

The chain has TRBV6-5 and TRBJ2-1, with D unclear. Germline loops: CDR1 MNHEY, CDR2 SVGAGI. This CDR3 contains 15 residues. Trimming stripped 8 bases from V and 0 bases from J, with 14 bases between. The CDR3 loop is CASCDRADSYNEQFF. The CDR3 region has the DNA TGTGCCAGCTGCGATCGGGCGGACTCCTACAATGAGCAGTTCTTC.

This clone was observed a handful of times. Written as DNA, the CDR3 is TGTGCCAGCAGCCAGGGTTTCTCTGGAAACACCATATATTTT. Translation: CASSQGFSGNTIYF. The rearrangement joins TRBV2 to TRBJ1-3; D may be TRBD1 (5 bases). Per the germline V gene, CDR1 is SNHLY and CDR2 is FYNNEI. The CDR3 is 14 residues long. Trimming took 6 bases from V and 0 from J, leaving 9 bases between them.

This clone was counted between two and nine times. The CDR3 DNA follows: TGTGCCAGCAGCCAAGATGCGACGCACGAGGATTACAATGAGCAGTTCTTC. It codes for CASSQDATHEDYNEQFF. This chain joins TRBV3-1 (or the pseudogene TRBV3-2) and TRBJ2-1; D is unresolved. V lost 0 bases and J lost 4, with 16 bases in between. CDR3 length: 17 amino acids. Germline CDR1 is LGHDT and CDR2 is YNNKEL (reference sequence).

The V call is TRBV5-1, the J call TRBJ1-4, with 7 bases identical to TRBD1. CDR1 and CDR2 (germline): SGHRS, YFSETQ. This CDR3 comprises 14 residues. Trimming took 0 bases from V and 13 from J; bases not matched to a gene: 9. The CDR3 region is CASSLGSGGNGLFF. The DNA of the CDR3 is TGCGCCAGCAGCTTGGGTTCAGGGGGAAATGGACTGTTTTTT.

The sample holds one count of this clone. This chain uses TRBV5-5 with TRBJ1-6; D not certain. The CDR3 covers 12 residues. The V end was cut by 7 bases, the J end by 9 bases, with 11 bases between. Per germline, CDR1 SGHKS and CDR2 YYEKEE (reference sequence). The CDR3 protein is CASSSMGSPLHF. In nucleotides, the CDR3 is TGTGCCAGCTCAAGTATGGGTTCACCCCTCCACTTT.

The CDR3 sequence: CASSQVRPAGWGNTIYF. CDR3 bases: TGCGCCAGCAGCCAAGTCAGACCGGCCGGATGGGGAAACACCATATATTTT. The J gene is TRBJ1-3, the V gene TRBV4-1; unclear D gene. The V gene's germline CDR1 is MGHRA and CDR2 YSYEKL. The CDR3 sequence is 17 residues long. V lost 1 base and J 4 bases, leaving 17 bases between the germline ends.

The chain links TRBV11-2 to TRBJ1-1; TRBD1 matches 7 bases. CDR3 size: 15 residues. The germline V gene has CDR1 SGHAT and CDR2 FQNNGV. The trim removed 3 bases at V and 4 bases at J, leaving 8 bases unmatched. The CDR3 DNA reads TGTGCCAGCAGCTTTTCGACAGGGAGTTTCACTGAAGCTTTCTTT. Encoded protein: CASSFSTGSFTEAFF.

The CDR3 here is CASSLVQGPYNEQFF. For the CDR3, the DNA is TGCGCCAGCAGCTTGGTACAGGGACCCTACAATGAGCAGTTCTTC. This chain uses TRBV5-1 with TRBJ2-1; weak D call: TRBD1 (6 bases). Trimming stripped 0 bases from V and 2 bases from J, with 9 bases between. In germline, CDR1 is SGHRS, CDR2 YFSETQ. The CDR3 contains 15 residues.

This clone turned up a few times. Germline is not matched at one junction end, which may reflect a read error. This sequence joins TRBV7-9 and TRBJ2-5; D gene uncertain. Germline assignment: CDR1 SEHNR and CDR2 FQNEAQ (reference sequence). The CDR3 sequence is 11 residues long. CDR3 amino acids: CASRLEETQYF. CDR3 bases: TGTGCCAGCAGGTTAGAGGAGACCCAGTACTTC.

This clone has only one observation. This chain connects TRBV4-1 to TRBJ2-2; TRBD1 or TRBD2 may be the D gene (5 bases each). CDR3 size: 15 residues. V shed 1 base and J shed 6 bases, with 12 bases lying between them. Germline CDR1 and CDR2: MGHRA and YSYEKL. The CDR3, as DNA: TGCGCCAGCAGCCAAGGCCCGGGGCGGGCCGGGGAGCTGTTTTTT. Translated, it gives CASSQGPGRAGELFF.

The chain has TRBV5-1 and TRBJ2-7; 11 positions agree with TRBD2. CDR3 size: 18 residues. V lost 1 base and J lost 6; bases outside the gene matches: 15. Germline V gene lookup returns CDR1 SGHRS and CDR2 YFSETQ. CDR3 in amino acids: CASSLRGTSGSHPREQYF. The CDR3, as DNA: TGCGCCAGCAGCTTGAGGGGAACTAGCGGGAGTCACCCCCGCGAGCAGTACTTC.

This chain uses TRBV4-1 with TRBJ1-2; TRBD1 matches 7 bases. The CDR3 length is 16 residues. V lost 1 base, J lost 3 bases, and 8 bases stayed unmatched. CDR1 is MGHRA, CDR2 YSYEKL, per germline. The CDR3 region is CASSQGLIQGYYGYTF. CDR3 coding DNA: TGCGCCAGCAGCCAAGGCCTTATACAGGGGTACTATGGCTACACCTTC.

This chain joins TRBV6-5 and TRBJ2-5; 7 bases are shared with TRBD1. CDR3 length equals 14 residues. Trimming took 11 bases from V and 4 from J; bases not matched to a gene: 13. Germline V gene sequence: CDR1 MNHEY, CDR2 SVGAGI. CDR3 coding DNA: TGTGCCCATTCCTTGACAGGGCCAGTAGAGACCCAGTACTTC. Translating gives CAHSLTGPVETQYF.

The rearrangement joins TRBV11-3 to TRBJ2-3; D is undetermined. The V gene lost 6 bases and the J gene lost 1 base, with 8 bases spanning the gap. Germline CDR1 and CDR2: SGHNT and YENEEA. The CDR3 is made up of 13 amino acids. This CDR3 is CASSQSGTDTQYF. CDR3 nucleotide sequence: TGTGCCAGCAGTCAAAGTGGCACAGATACGCAGTATTTT.

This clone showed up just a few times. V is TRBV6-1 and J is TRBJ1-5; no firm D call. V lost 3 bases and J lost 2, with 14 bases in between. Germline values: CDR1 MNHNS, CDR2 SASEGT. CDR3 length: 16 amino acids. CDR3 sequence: CASSDRPYLGNQPQHF. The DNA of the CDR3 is TGTGCCAGCAGTGATAGGCCCTACTTGGGCAATCAGCCCCAGCATTTT.

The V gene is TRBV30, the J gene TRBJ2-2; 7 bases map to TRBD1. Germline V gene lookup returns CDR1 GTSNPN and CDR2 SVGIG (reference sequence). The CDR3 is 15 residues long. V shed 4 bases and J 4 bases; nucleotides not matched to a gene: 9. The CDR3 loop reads CAWTRGTEGTGELFF. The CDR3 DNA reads TGTGCCTGGACAAGGGGGACAGAGGGCACCGGGGAGCTGTTTTTT.

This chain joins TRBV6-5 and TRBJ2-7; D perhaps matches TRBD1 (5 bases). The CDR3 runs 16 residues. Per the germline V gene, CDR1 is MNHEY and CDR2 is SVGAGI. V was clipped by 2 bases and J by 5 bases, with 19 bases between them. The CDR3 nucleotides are TGTGCCAGCAGTTACGACCCAGGGTTTTCTAAAAACGAGCAGTACTTC. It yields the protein CASSYDPGFSKNEQYF.

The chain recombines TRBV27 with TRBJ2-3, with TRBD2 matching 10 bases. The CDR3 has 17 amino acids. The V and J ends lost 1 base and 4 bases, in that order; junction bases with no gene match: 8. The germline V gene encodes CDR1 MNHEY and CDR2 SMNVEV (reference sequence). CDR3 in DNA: TGTGCCAGCAGTTTATACGGAAGCGGGGGGGCCTCAGATACGCAGTATTTT. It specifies CASSLYGSGGASDTQYF.

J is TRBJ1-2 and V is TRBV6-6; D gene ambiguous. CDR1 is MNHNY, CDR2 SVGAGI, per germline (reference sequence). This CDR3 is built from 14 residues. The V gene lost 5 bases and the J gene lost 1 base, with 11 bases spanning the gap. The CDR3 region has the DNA TGTGCCAGCAGTGCGGACGGAGATAACTATGGCTACACCTTC. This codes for CASSADGDNYGYTF.

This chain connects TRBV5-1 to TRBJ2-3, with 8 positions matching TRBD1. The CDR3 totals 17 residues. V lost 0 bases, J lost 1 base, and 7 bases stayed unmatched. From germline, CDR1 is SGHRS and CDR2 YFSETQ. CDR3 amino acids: CASSLGQGAHGTDTQYF. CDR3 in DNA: TGCGCCAGCAGCTTGGGGCAGGGGGCGCATGGCACAGATACGCAGTATTTT.

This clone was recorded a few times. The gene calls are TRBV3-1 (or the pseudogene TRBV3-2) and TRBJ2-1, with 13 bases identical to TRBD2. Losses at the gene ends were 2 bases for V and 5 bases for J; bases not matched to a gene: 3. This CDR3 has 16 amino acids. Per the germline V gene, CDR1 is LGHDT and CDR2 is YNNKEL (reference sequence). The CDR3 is CASSQWTSGSHNEQFF. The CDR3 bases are TGTGCCAGCAGCCAATGGACTAGCGGGAGTCACAATGAGCAGTTCTTC.

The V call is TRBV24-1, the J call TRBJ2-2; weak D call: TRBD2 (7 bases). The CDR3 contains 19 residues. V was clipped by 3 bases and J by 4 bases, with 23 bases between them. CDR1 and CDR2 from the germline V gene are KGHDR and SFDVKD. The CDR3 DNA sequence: TGTGCCACCAGTGATCCACCCTGGGGGCGGGGGCCTTTCACCGGGGAGCTGTTTTTT. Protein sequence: CATSDPPWGRGPFTGELFF.

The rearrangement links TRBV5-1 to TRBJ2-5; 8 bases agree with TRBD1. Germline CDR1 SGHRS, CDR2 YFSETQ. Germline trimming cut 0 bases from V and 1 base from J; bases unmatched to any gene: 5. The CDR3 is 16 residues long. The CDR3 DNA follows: TGCGCCAGCAGCTTGGCCGTAGGGACAGGCCAAGAGACCCAGTACTTC. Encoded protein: CASSLAVGTGQETQYF.